Listed here is a single T cell receptor beta chain. Assay used: immunoSEQ multiplex PCR; TCRdb lists only in-frame clones, some missing. Of 210,000 or so clones in the sample, more than 75% were seen once. These data belong to a study of blood T cell repertoires in COVID-19. Germline values: CDR1 SGHRS, CDR2 YFSETQ. The CDR3 consists of 12 residues. V lost 4 bases to trimming and J lost 8 bases, with 12 bases between them. The chain has TRBV5-1 and TRBJ1-2; D is undetermined. The sequence was obtained from a woman aged 40 to 50 with acute or convalescent COVID-19. Sample: peripheral blood. CDR3 DNA sequence: TGCGCCAGCAGCCCAGACCTCGGGGGCTACACCTTC. This gives the protein CASSPDLGGYTF.